This T cell receptor beta chain was captured in a study of blood T cell repertoires in COVID-19. Germline CDR1 reads GTSNPN; CDR2 reads SVGIG (reference sequence). With 0 bases clipped from V and 8 bases from J, the junction kept 8 bases outside the gene matches. This CDR3 spans 15 amino acids. Methods used by the authors: The authors estimated nucleated cell counts from reference gene primer amplification. The method was immunoSEQ multiplex PCR; TCRdb's version includes in-frame clones alone and lacks a portion of them. The DNA was the basis for D and trimming; V, J and clone size are from that table. The repertoire holds about 77,000 clones, roughly nine tenths seen once, with 16% in the top ten.

This sequence was found in a woman aged 80 or over with active or convalescent COVID-19. The sample comprised peripheral blood. The chain links TRBV30 to TRBJ1-2, with TRBD1 matching over 11 bases. This chain's CDR3 is CAWSVLRTGGVGYTF. The CDR3 region has the DNA TGTGCCTGGAGTGTACTCCGGACAGGGGGCGTAGGCTACACCTTC.